A selection of T cell receptor beta chains follows, all from one sample in a study of blood T cells in healthy people across ages. TCRdb recomputed calls from the 5' RACE reads with MiXCR, one row per CDR3 protein. The sample includes about 1.7 million distinct CDR3 sequences, 28% of them seen just once. The source material was blood. These receptors originate from a woman in her twenties or thirties in good health. Each CDR3 is given with its conserved first and last residue. A D gene is named only where the DNA matches it firmly. Clone size is shown for a subset of rows, as once, few, many or a class of expanded clone.

d_gene,len,abundance,j_gene,v_gene,CDR3nt,CDR3aa
TRBD1,14,.,TRBJ2-3,TRBV28,TGTGCCAGCAGTTTTGACAGGGAACAAGATACGCAGTATTTT,CASSFDREQDTQYF
.,15,.,TRBJ2-5,TRBV7-7,TGTGCCAGCAGCAGAAGACAGGGTAGCGGGGAGACCCAGTACTTC,CASSRRQGSGETQYF
.,12,few,TRBJ2-5,TRBV2,TGTGCCAGCAATCTCGGATATGAGACCCAGTACTTC,CASNLGYETQYF
TRBD2,12,.,TRBJ2-7,TRBV2,TGTGCCGGTCGGGGGGAACCCTACGAGCAGTACTTC,CAGRGEPYEQYF
TRBD1,14,many,TRBJ1-2,TRBV10-3,TGTGCCATCAGTGATCCGGACAGGGCGTATGGCTACACCTTC,CAISDPDRAYGYTF
TRBD2,16,.,TRBJ2-3,TRBV7-8,TGTGCCAGCAGCTTTACGACGGGGGGAGCACAAGATACGCAGTATTTT,CASSFTTGGAQDTQYF
TRBD1,16,.,TRBJ2-2,TRBV18,TGTGCCAGCTCACCAATAACAGGGGGCTCCGCCGGGGAGCTGTTTTTT,CASSPITGGSAGELFF
.,16,.,TRBJ1-1,TRBV6-2/TRBV6-3,TGTGCCAGCAGTTCCCCTGAAGGGCGGTTGAACACTGAAGCTTTCTTT,CASSSPEGRLNTEAFF
TRBD1,16,.,TRBJ2-1,TRBV28,TGTGCCAGCAGTTCCCAGGGGGCTCGCCGTTGGGATGAGCAGTTCTTC,CASSSQGARRWDEQFF
.,14,.,TRBJ2-5,TRBV20-1,TGCAGTGCAGTGGAGTCCGCCTCAATGGAGACCCAGTACTTC,CSAVESASMETQYF
.,14,.,TRBJ2-5,TRBV20-1,TGCAGTGCTAGAGATATTGCGGGCCCCGAGACCCAGTACTTC,CSARDIAGPETQYF
.,16,once,TRBJ2-5,TRBV2,TGTGCCAGCACGAATCGACCTGCAGGTTCCTATGAGACCCGGTACTTC,CASTNRPAGSYETRYF
.,12,.,TRBJ1-2,TRBV19,TGTGCCAGTAGTATTGAACCCTCTGGCTACACCTTC,CASSIEPSGYTF
.,15,.,TRBJ2-1,TRBV6-2/TRBV6-3,TGTGCCAGCAGCCGTCCGCGTCTGGGGAACTACGAGCAGTTCTTC,CASSRPRLGNYEQFF
TRBD1,16,.,TRBJ1-2,TRBV7-2,TGTGCCAGCAGCTTAGGGCGGGGAGGACAGGGTAATGGCTACACCTTC,CASSLGRGGQGNGYTF
.,15,.,TRBJ1-1,TRBV12-3/TRBV12-4,TGTGCCAGCAGTTTTATCGGGGCCTCGGGCATTGAAGCTTTCTTT,CASSFIGASGIEAFF
TRBD1,14,.,TRBJ2-5,TRBV27,TGTGCCAGCAGTTTCGGGACAGGATCCGAGTCCCAGTACTTC,CASSFGTGSESQYF
.,15,.,TRBJ2-3,TRBV20-1,TGCAGTGCTGGGTCCAGGGGAGGTCGGGGGGATACGCAGTATTTT,CSAGSRGGRGDTQYF
TRBD2,17,.,TRBJ2-1,TRBV10-3,TGTGCCATCAGTGACTCCAGCGGGAGGCCCTCCTACAATGAGCAGTTCTTC,CAISDSSGRPSYNEQFF
.,18,few,TRBJ1-6,TRBV6-5,TGTGCCAGCAGTTACTCGTTCAGGGAGGGATACGGGAATTCACCCCTCCACTTT,CASSYSFREGYGNSPLHF
TRBD2,14,many,TRBJ2-7,TRBV28,TGTGCCAGCGAGGCGGGGGGAGAGACCTACGAGCAGTACTTC,CASEAGGETYEQYF
.,16,.,TRBJ2-7,TRBV15,TGTGCCACCAGCAGAGATGGGGGGACTGATACCTACGAGCAGTACTTC,CATSRDGGTDTYEQYF
.,14,many,TRBJ2-7,TRBV9,TGTGCCAGCAGCGTAGGTTCGGATTCCTACGAGCAGTACTTC,CASSVGSDSYEQYF
TRBD1,14,.,TRBJ2-7,TRBV11-2,TGTGCCGGCAGCGCACTACAGGGGCCCTACGAGCAGTACTTC,CAGSALQGPYEQYF
.,15,.,TRBJ2-7,TRBV9,TGTGCCAGCGCCCGAGATAGTGTGGGATCCTACGAGCAGTACTTC,CASARDSVGSYEQYF
.,16,.,TRBJ2-1,TRBV5-5,TGTGCCAGCAGCCGTTTACCGGGCTTAGAGGCGTTTGAGCAGTTCTTC,CASSRLPGLEAFEQFF
TRBD1,14,.,TRBJ1-4,TRBV7-9,TGTGCCAGCAGTCCGACAGGGGATCGCGAAAAACTGTTTTTT,CASSPTGDREKLFF
TRBD1,15,.,TRBJ2-5,TRBV5-1,TGCGCCAGCAGCTTGGGGGACAGCGTCCAAGAGACCCAGTACTTC,CASSLGDSVQETQYF
TRBD2,15,many,TRBJ2-1,TRBV12-5,TGTGCTAGTGGTGCGAGCGGGAGGGCGGACAATGAGCAGTTCTTC,CASGASGRADNEQFF
.,12,many,TRBJ2-7,TRBV10-3,TGTGCCATCAGTGGAGCGCCCCACGAGCAGTACTTC,CAISGAPHEQYF
.,12,many,TRBJ1-2,TRBV6-5,TGTGCCACCCTGGTGGACTACTATGGCTACACCTTC,CATLVDYYGYTF
.,13,.,TRBJ2-3,TRBV29-1,TGCAGCGTTGAAGATGGGCTCACAGATACGCAGTATTTT,CSVEDGLTDTQYF
.,16,few,TRBJ2-4,TRBV7-2,TGTGCCAGCAGCTCCTCACTAGTCGTAGCCAAAAACATTCAGTACTTC,CASSSSLVVAKNIQYF
.,14,many,TRBJ2-3,TRBV5-1,TGCGCCAGCAGCTTAGAAATAGTCGGAGATACGCAGTATTTT,CASSLEIVGDTQYF
.,13,many,TRBJ2-7,TRBV3-1,TGTGCCAGCAGCCAAGGGATGGGGTACGAGCAGTACTTC,CASSQGMGYEQYF
.,13,few,TRBJ2-4,TRBV19,TGTGCCAGTAGTACAGGAGGCAAAAACATTCAGTACTTC,CASSTGGKNIQYF
TRBD1,19,many,TRBJ2-7,TRBV5-5,TGTGCCAGCAGCTTCGACCCAGGCGGGACAGGCATTCGGGCTACTAGGCAGTACTTC,CASSFDPGGTGIRATRQYF
.,15,few,TRBJ1-1,TRBV6-5,TGTGCCAGCACCCTAGGGGGGGGAGGTAGCACTGAAGCTTTCTTT,CASTLGGGGSTEAFF
TRBD2,17,.,TRBJ2-5,TRBV6-2/TRBV6-3,TGTGCCAGCAGTTACTCCTGGGGGAGCGGGGGGTTCGATGAGCAGTACTTC,CASSYSWGSGGFDEQYF
.,15,many,TRBJ2-4,TRBV5-6,TGTGCCAGCAGCAAGAACGGGGGAGCCAAAAACATTCAGTACTTC,CASSKNGGAKNIQYF
TRBD1,15,many,TRBJ1-6,TRBV3-1,TGTGCCAGCAGCCAGATGACAGGGGAGAGATCACCCCTCCACTTT,CASSQMTGERSPLHF
.,14,.,TRBJ2-2,TRBV4-2,TGTGCCAGCAGCCAAGATCAGGACACCGGGGAGCTGTTTTTT,CASSQDQDTGELFF
.,15,many,TRBJ1-2,TRBV28,TGTGCCAGCAGTTTAACGGGGGGAGTTCGCTATGGCTACACCTTC,CASSLTGGVRYGYTF
.,12,few,TRBJ1-2,TRBV7-9,TGTGCCAGCAGACAGGGTTCGATTGGCTACACCTTC,CASRQGSIGYTF
.,13,.,TRBJ1-1,TRBV11-3,TGTGCCAGCAGCCGAAATTATGACAGCGAAGCTTTCTTT,CASSRNYDSEAFF
TRBD1,13,many,TRBJ1-5,TRBV12-3/TRBV12-4,TGTGCCAGCAGTTGGGACAGAAATCAGCCCCAGCATTTT,CASSWDRNQPQHF
TRBD1,14,.,TRBJ1-2,TRBV6-5,TGTGCCAGCAGATCCGAAGACAGGGTTCCCGGCTACACCTTC,CASRSEDRVPGYTF
.,13,.,TRBJ2-5,TRBV10-1,TGCGCCAGCAGTGACATTGAGGGAGAGACCCAGTACTTC,CASSDIEGETQYF
.,15,.,TRBJ2-1,TRBV7-9,TGTGCCAGCAGAGGAGCAGGTCCCCCCTACAATGAGCAGTTCTTC,CASRGAGPPYNEQFF
.,13,.,TRBJ1-2,TRBV27,TGTGCCAGCAGTGCTGACAGGAGATATGGCTACACCTTC,CASSADRRYGYTF
TRBD1,16,many,TRBJ2-4,TRBV13,TGTGCCAGCAGACACAGGGGAAGTGGGACCAAAAACATTCAGTACTTC,CASRHRGSGTKNIQYF
.,15,few,TRBJ2-3,TRBV18,TGTGCCAGCTCACCGACTAGGGACGGCTTAGATACGCAGTATTTT,CASSPTRDGLDTQYF
.,13,.,TRBJ2-3,TRBV2,TGTGCCAGCGAGCGTAGGGGAACAGATACGCAGTATTTT,CASERRGTDTQYF
TRBD2,15,.,TRBJ2-2,TRBV11-2,TGTGCCAGCAGCTTACTAGCGGGAGGACCCGGGGAGCTGTTTTTT,CASSLLAGGPGELFF
.,17,.,TRBJ2-1,TRBV20-1,TGCAGTGCTAGGGACCCCCGGGGGCAGTTGTCCTACAATGAGCAGTTCTTC,CSARDPRGQLSYNEQFF
TRBD2,14,.,TRBJ2-7,TRBV5-1,TGCGCCAGCAGCTTACTAGCGGGGGGCCACGAGCAGTACTTC,CASSLLAGGHEQYF
.,12,many,TRBJ2-7,TRBV29-1,TGCAGCTCAATGGCGACTACCTACGAGCAGTACTTC,CSSMATTYEQYF
TRBD1,16,.,TRBJ2-1,TRBV12-3/TRBV12-4,TGTGCCAGCGGAACCACAGGGGGCGTTAGGGACAATGAGCAGTTCTTC,CASGTTGGVRDNEQFF
.,15,many,TRBJ2-7,TRBV7-2,TGTGCCAGCAGCAGCCCCCACCGGGGCTCCTACGAGCAGTACTTC,CASSSPHRGSYEQYF